The 31 T cell receptor beta chains reported below all come from one sample, sequenced in a study of technical replicates of blood from several donors. The method was immunoSEQ multiplex PCR; TCRdb's version includes in-frame clones alone and lacks a portion of them. The data show tens of thousands of clones, about 96% seen once. The material sequenced was T cells isolated from PBMCs. The receptors were gathered from a human donor in good health.

This CDR3 reads CASSLYSSSYEQYF. CDR3 in DNA: TGTGCCAGCAGCCTATACAGTAGCTCCTACGAGCAGTACTTC. The rearrangement uses TRBV5-5 and TRBJ2-7; no definite D call. CDR3 length: 14 residues. Germline CDR1 and CDR2: SGHKS and YYEKEE (reference sequence). The V end was cut by 4 bases, the J end by 0 bases, with 11 bases between.

The chain recombines TRBV27 with TRBJ2-6, with 8 bases matching TRBD1. The V segment lost 4 bases and the J segment 0 bases; nucleotides outside the gene matches: 5. In germline, CDR1 is MNHEY, CDR2 SMNVEV (reference sequence). The length of the CDR3 is 17 residues. The CDR3 nucleotides are TGTGCCAGCAGTTCCCGGGACAGGCTCTCTGGGGCCAACGTCCTGACTTTC. Translated: CASSSRDRLSGANVLTF.

The chain employs TRBV14 and TRBJ1-1; no firm D call. The CDR3 sequence is 13 residues long. The V and J ends lost 2 bases and 2 bases respectively, with 6 bases between them. The germline V gene has CDR1 SGHDN and CDR2 FVKESK. In DNA, the CDR3 is TGTGCCAGCAGCCAAAGTAGAAACACTGAAGCTTTCTTT. Its translation is CASSQSRNTEAFF. Filled out from reference TRBV14 and TRBJ1-1, the complete variable domain reads EAGVTQFPSHSVIEKGQTVTLRCDPISGHDNLYWYRRVMGKEIKFLLHFVKESKQDESGMPNNRFLAERTGGTYSTLKVQPAELEDSGVYFCASSQSRNTEAFFGQGTRLTVV.

The chain is built from TRBV7-6 and TRBJ2-2, with TRBD2 matching 9 bases. J lost 3 bases, V lost 3 bases, and 2 bases had no gene match. The germline CDR1 and CDR2 sequences are SGHVS and FNYEAQ. The CDR3 spans 15 residues. CDR3 nucleotide sequence: TGTGCCAGCAGCTTTGTAGCGGGAGACACCGGGGAGCTGTTTTTT. It encodes CASSFVAGDTGELFF.

The genes are TRBV19 and TRBJ1-3; perhaps TRBD1 as D (5 bases). Germline V gene sequence: CDR1 LNHDA, CDR2 SQIVND (reference sequence). The CDR3 spans 14 residues. Trimming removed 6 bases from V and 2 bases from J, with 11 bases in between. The CDR3 sequence is CASRDGTPGNTIYF. CDR3 DNA: TGTGCCAGTAGAGACGGGACTCCTGGAAACACCATATATTTT.

V is TRBV7-8 and J is TRBJ2-4; D is ambiguous. Trimming cost V 3 bases and J 0 bases, with 12 bases left between them. Germline V gene lookup returns CDR1 SGHVS and CDR2 FQNEAQ. The CDR3 sequence is 16 residues long. The CDR3 loop reads CASSLERILAKNIQYF. The CDR3 nucleotides are TGTGCCAGCAGCTTGGAGAGGATACTAGCCAAAAACATTCAGTACTTC. Drawing the rest from reference TRBV7-8 and TRBJ2-4, the complete variable domain is GAGVSQSPRYKVAKRGQDVALRCDPISGHVSLFWYQQALGQGPEFLTYFQNEAQLDKSGLPSDRFFAERPEGSVSTLKIQRTQQEDSAVYLCASSLERILAKNIQYFGAGTRLSVL.

The chain joins TRBV6-5 to TRBJ2-1; 8 bases align to TRBD2. Per the germline V gene, CDR1 is MNHEY and CDR2 is SVGAGI. The trim removed 4 bases at V and 7 bases at J, leaving 12 bases unmatched. This CDR3 contains 16 residues. CDR3 region: CASSSPGLGAGNEQFF. The CDR3 DNA reads as TGTGCCAGCAGTTCTCCGGGACTAGGTGCGGGGAATGAGCAGTTCTTC.

The chain uses TRBV5-1 and TRBJ2-5, with 13 bases lining up with TRBD2. The J segment lost 2 bases and the V segment lost 4 bases, leaving 5 bases of the junction unmatched. The germline V gene has CDR1 SGHRS and CDR2 YFSETQ. The CDR3 extends over 16 amino acids. CDR3 region: CASSTTTSGRQETQYF. The CDR3 bases are TGCGCCAGCAGCACCACGACTAGCGGGAGGCAAGAGACCCAGTACTTC.

The table lists this clone with a count of one. The CDR3 region is CASSVQGTQPQHF. The CDR3 coding sequence is TGTGCCAGCAGCGTACAGGGCACTCAGCCCCAGCATTTT. The chain is built from TRBV5-5 and TRBJ1-5, with a tentative D call TRBD1 (6 bases). The CDR3 length is 13 residues. CDR1 is SGHKS and CDR2 is YYEKEE in the germline V gene (reference sequence). The V end was cut by 4 bases, the J end by 6 bases, with 11 bases between.

Many counts were recorded for this clone. This sample also contains other DNA sequences that code for the same CDR3. J is TRBJ2-7 and V is TRBV28, with 8 bases matching TRBD2. Germline-derived CDR1 and CDR2 are MDHEN and SYDVKM. V gave up 8 bases and J gave up 2 bases; unmatched junction bases: 5. The CDR3 has 13 residues. In DNA form, the CDR3 reads TGTGCCAGCCGGTTAGCGGGACCCTACGAGCAGTACTTC. Protein sequence: CASRLAGPYEQYF.

This chain uses TRBV5-1 with TRBJ2-7; TRBD2 aligns across 11 bases. The ends lost 4 bases at V and 0 bases at J; junction bases unmatched: 3. The CDR3 contains 15 residues. From germline, CDR1 is SGHRS and CDR2 YFSETQ. CDR3 DNA: TGCGCCAGCAGCCCCCTAGCGGGGGGCTCCTACGAGCAGTACTTC. It yields the protein CASSPLAGGSYEQYF.

The chain's CDR3 is CASSVGPVAGETQYF. The CDR3 nucleotides are TGTGCCAGCAGCGTAGGCCCGGTGGCGGGAGAGACCCAGTACTTC. The chain is built from TRBV9 and TRBJ2-5; the D gene is possibly TRBD2 (5 bases). In germline, CDR1 is SGDLS, CDR2 YYNGEE. CDR3 length equals 15 residues. Trimming shortened V by 0 bases and J by 4 bases, and 13 bases separated the two germline ends.

The chain uses TRBV27 and TRBJ2-3, with D possibly TRBD2 on 6 matching bases. Germline CDR1 reads MNHEY; CDR2 reads SMNVEV (reference sequence). Trimming stripped 6 bases from V and 2 bases from J, with 12 bases between. This CDR3 has 14 residues. CDR3 bases: TGTGCCAGCAGAAAGGGAGGTGTCACAGATACGCAGTATTTT. Amino acids: CASRKGGVTDTQYF.

This sequence joins TRBV23-1 and TRBJ1-2; TRBD1 aligns across 9 bases. TRBV23-1 falls under the ORF class, with uncertain function. This CDR3 region has 15 residues. J gave up 7 bases and V 2 bases, and 8 bases lay outside the gene matches. The CDR3 region has the DNA TGCGCCAGCAGTCAACAAGACAGGGGGAATTTTGGCTACACCTTC. Translating it yields CASSQQDRGNFGYTF.

This chain uses TRBV2 with TRBJ2-5, with 12 bases identical to TRBD2. CDR3 length equals 15 residues. V trimming: 6 bases; J trimming: 1 base; junction bases outside the gene matches: 3. In germline, CDR1 is SNHLY, CDR2 FYNNEI. CDR3 sequence reads: CASSATSGGQETQYF. For the CDR3, the DNA is TGTGCCAGCAGCGCGACTAGCGGGGGCCAAGAGACCCAGTACTTC. Using reference TRBV2 and TRBJ2-5 for the parts outside the CDR3, the full variable domain is EPEVTQTPSHQVTQMGQEVILRCVPISNHLYFYWYRQILGQKVEFLVSFYNNEISEKSEIFDDQFSVERPDGSNFTLKIRSTKLEDSAMYFCASSATSGGQETQYFGPGTRLLVL.

The count of this clone is one. The genes are TRBV11-3 and TRBJ1-1, with D possibly matching TRBD1 (5 bases). With 7 bases removed from V and 7 bases from J, the gap between germline ends came to 13 bases. This CDR3 contains 12 residues. Germline CDR1 reads SGHNT; CDR2 reads YENEEA. The CDR3 coding sequence is TGTGCCAGCAACGCGGGGGGGATTGAAGCTTTCTTT. Translated: CASNAGGIEAFF.

V and J are TRBV5-1 and TRBJ2-7, with TRBD2 as a possible D gene (6 bases). The CDR3 length is 13 residues. Germline CDR1 and CDR2: SGHRS and YFSETQ. V dropped 4 bases and J dropped 4 bases, with 12 bases sitting between them. The CDR3 coding sequence is TGCGCCAGCAGCCAGGGACTTGATTACGAGCAGTACTTC. The encoded protein is CASSQGLDYEQYF.

The chain uses TRBV19 and TRBJ2-7, with 7 bases matching TRBD1. The junction had 5 bases not matched to a gene; V was cut back by 3 bases and J by 6 bases. The length of the CDR3 is 13 residues. Germline-derived CDR1 and CDR2 are LNHDA and SQIVND (reference sequence). The CDR3 DNA is TGTGCCAGTAGTATCACGACAGGGCCCGAGCAGTACTTC. Translating it yields CASSITTGPEQYF.

The rearrangement joins TRBV5-8 to TRBJ1-1; the match to TRBD1 covers 7 bases. This CDR3 is 14 amino acids long. CDR1 SGHTS and CDR2 YDEGEE come from the germline V gene. Trimming cost V 1 base and J 6 bases; bases outside gene matches: 6. The CDR3 nucleotides are TGTGCCAGCAGCTTGACTGGACAGGTGGCTGAAGCTTTCTTT. This translates into CASSLTGQVAEAFF.

The rearrangement links TRBV13 to TRBJ2-7, with 7 bases lining up with TRBD2. With V trimmed by 0 bases and J by 2 bases, 7 bases remained unmatched. This CDR3 is 16 amino acids long. From germline, CDR1 is PRHDT and CDR2 FYEKMQ (reference sequence). The CDR3 spells CASSLGLGLVAYEQYF. DNA for the CDR3: TGTGCCAGCAGCTTAGGCCTAGGACTAGTGGCCTACGAGCAGTACTTC.

The genes are TRBV20-1 and TRBJ2-5; 7 bases fit TRBD2. There are 11 residues in the CDR3. Germline lookup yields CDR1 DFQATT and CDR2 SNEGSKA (reference sequence). CDR3 in amino acids: CKLAEQETQYF. CDR3 coding DNA: TGCAAGCTAGCGGAACAAGAGACCCAGTACTTC.

This clone was counted a single time. The chain combines TRBV5-1 with TRBJ2-2, with D maybe TRBD2 (6 bases). Germline CDR1 reads SGHRS; CDR2 reads YFSETQ. The CDR3 consists of 16 residues. The ends were cut back, 0 bases at V and 5 bases at J, with 14 bases in the middle. CDR3 coding DNA: TGCGCCAGCAGCTTGGCCGTAGCGGTCGGAACCGGGGAGCTGTTTTTT. Encoded protein: CASSLAVAVGTGELFF.

The V call is TRBV11-2, the J call TRBJ1-2; D unresolved. CDR1 SGHAT and CDR2 FQNNGV come from the germline V gene. The CDR3 extends over 11 amino acids. Trimming left V 3 bases short and J 8 bases short, with 7 bases between. The DNA of the CDR3 is TGTGCCAGCAGCTTCGAGGGAGGCTACACCTTC. It codes for CASSFEGGYTF.

This chain links TRBV6-1 with TRBJ1-1; TRBD1 aligns across 10 bases. J lost 6 bases, V lost 5 bases, and 6 bases had no gene match. CDR3 length: 14 residues. Germline-derived CDR1 and CDR2 are MNHNS and SASEGT. For the CDR3, the DNA is TGTGCCAGCAGTAGGACAGGGGGTTTCCCTGAAGCTTTCTTT. It is translated as CASSRTGGFPEAFF.

CDR3 residues: CASSQARTGPGETQYF. As DNA, the CDR3 is TGTGCCAGCAGCCAAGCTAGGACAGGGCCGGGGGAGACCCAGTACTTC. V and J are TRBV14 and TRBJ2-5, with 8 bases that match TRBD1. J was trimmed by 5 bases and V by 1 base; bases with no gene match: 9. Germline V CDR1 and CDR2: SGHDN, FVKESK. The CDR3 has 16 amino acids.

As DNA, the CDR3 is TGTGCCAGCAGTTACCAGGACAGGGGGGTCTACGAGCAGTACTTC. It encodes CASSYQDRGVYEQYF. The rearrangement joins TRBV6-6 to TRBJ2-7, with 10 nucleotides matching TRBD1. In germline, CDR1 is MNHNY, CDR2 SVGAGI (reference sequence). The CDR3 runs to 15 residues. Trimming at V came to 2 bases and at J to 3 bases, leaving 4 bases not matched to a gene.

The J gene is TRBJ2-7, the V gene TRBV5-1; the D gene is possibly TRBD1 (6 bases). The CDR3 length is 13 residues. The V end lost 3 bases, the J end lost 2 bases, and 9 bases lay between the germline ends. Per germline, CDR1 SGHRS and CDR2 YFSETQ. In nucleotides, the CDR3 is TGCGCCAGCAGCTCGGGACAAACCTACGAGCAGTACTTC. Protein sequence: CASSSGQTYEQYF.

This clone was detected once. The chain links TRBV6-5 to TRBJ1-2; D call uncertain. The CDR3 is 15 amino acids. Germline V CDR1 and CDR2: MNHEY, SVGAGI. V lost 7 bases, J lost 4 bases, and 19 bases lay in between. In nucleotides, the CDR3 is TGTGCCAGCATTAAGACGGAGAGAAACCGCTATGGCTACACCTTC. Its translation: CASIKTERNRYGYTF.

The V call is TRBV7-2, the J call TRBJ2-1; D might be TRBD2 (5 bases). The V and J ends lost 0 bases and 3 bases respectively, with 9 bases between them. This CDR3 comprises 15 residues. Germline V gene data show CDR1 as SGHTA and CDR2 as FQGNSA. The DNA for the CDR3 is TGTGCCAGCAGCTTAGCAGCGGACCTCTACAATGAGCAGTTCTTC. Translated, it gives CASSLAADLYNEQFF.

J is TRBJ1-2 and V is TRBV2, with a possible D match to TRBD1 (5 bases). The CDR3 has 17 amino acids. Germline CDR1 reads SNHLY; CDR2 reads FYNNEI. Trimming shortened V by 1 base and J by 5 bases, and 20 bases separated the two germline ends. The CDR3 reads CASSEGGSEFQGYGYTF. In DNA form, the CDR3 reads TGTGCCAGCAGTGAAGGGGGCAGCGAATTCCAAGGGTATGGCTACACCTTC.

This clone showed up just a few times. The chain has TRBV12-5 and TRBJ1-1; D is ambiguous. CDR3 length: 15 residues. Trimming left V 2 bases short and J 1 base short, with 11 bases between. The germline V gene has CDR1 LGHNT and CDR2 FRNRAP. DNA for the CDR3: TGTGCTAGTGGTTTGTTCGTACACCAGAACACTGAAGCTTTCTTT. Translation: CASGLFVHQNTEAFF. The full variable domain, rest sourced from reference TRBV12-5 and TRBJ1-1, is DARVTQTPRHKVTEMGQEVTMRCQPILGHNTVFWYRQTMMQGLELLAYFRNRAPLDDSGMPKDRFSAEMPDATLATLKIQPSEPRDSAVYFCASGLFVHQNTEAFFGQGTRLTVV.